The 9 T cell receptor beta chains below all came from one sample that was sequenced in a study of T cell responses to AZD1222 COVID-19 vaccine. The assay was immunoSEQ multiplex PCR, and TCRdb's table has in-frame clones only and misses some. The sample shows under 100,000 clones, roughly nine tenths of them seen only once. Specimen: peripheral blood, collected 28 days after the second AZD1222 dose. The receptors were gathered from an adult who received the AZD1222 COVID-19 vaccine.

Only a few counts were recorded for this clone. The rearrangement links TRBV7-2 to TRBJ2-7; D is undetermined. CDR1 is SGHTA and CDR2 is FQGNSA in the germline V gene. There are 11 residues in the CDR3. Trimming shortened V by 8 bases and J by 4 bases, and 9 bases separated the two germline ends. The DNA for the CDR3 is TGTGCCAGCGGCGTCGGATACGAGCAGTACTTC. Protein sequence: CASGVGYEQYF.

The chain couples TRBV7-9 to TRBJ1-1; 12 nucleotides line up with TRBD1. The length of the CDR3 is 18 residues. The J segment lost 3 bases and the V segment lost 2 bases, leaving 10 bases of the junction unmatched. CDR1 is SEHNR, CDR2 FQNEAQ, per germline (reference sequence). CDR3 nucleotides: TGTGCCAGCAGCTTATTTGGGACAGGGGGCCTTGGAGACACTGAAGCTTTCTTT. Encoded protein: CASSLFGTGGLGDTEAFF.

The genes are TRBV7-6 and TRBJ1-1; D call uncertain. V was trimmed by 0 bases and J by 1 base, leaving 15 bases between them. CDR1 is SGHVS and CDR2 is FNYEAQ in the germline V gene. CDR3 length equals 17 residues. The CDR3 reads CASSLAPPEGQNTEAFF. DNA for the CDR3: TGTGCCAGCAGCTTAGCTCCCCCCGAGGGTCAGAACACTGAAGCTTTCTTT.

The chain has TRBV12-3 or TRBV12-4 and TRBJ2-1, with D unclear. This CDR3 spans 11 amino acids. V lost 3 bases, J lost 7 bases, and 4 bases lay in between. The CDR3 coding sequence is TGTGCCAGCAGTTTGAGGAATGAGCAGTTCTTC. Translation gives CASSLRNEQFF.

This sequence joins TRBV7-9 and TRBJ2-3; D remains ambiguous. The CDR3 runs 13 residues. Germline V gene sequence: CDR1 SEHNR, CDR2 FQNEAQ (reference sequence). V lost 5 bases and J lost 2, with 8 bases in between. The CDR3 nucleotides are TGTGCCAGCAGCCCACAGAACACAGATACGCAGTATTTT. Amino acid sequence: CASSPQNTDTQYF.

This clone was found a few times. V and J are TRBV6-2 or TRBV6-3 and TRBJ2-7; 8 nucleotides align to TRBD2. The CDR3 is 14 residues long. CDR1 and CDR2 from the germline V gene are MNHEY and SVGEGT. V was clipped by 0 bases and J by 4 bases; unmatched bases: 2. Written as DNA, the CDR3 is TGTGCCAGCAGTTACTCGAGCGGGGGTTACGAGCAGTACTTC. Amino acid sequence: CASSYSSGGYEQYF.

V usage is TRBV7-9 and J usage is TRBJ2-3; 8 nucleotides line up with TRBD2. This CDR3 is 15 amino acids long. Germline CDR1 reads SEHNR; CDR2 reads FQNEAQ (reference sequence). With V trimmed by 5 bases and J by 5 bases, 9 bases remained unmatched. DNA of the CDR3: TGTGCCAGCAGCCTACCGGCGGGGGGCGGAGATACGCAGTATTTT. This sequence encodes CASSLPAGGGDTQYF.

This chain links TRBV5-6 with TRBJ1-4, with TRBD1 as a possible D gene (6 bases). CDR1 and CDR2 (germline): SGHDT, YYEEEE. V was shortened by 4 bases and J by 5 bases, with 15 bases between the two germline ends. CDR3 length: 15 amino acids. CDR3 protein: CASSPIDRLNEKLFF. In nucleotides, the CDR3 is TGTGCCAGCAGCCCGATCGACAGGCTGAATGAAAAACTGTTTTTT. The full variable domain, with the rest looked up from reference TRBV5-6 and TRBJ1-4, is DAGVTQSPTHLIKTRGQQVTLRCSPKSGHDTVSWYQQALGQGPQFIFQYYEEEERQRGNFPDRFSGHQFPNYSSELNVNALLLGDSALYLCASSPIDRLNEKLFFGSGTQLSVL.

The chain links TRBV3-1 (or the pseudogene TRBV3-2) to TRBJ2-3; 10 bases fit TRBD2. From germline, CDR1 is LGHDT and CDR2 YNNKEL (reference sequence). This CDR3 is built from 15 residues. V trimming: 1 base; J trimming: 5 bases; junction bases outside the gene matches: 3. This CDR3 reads CASSQGTSGLDTQYF. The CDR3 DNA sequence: TGTGCCAGCAGCCAAGGGACTAGCGGTCTAGATACGCAGTATTTT.